The rows below give T cell receptor beta chains drawn from one sample of a study of cytomegalovirus exposure and HLA in healthy donors. Some clones are missing from TCRdb's copy, which holds only in-frame ones; the method was immunoSEQ multiplex PCR. The data show roughly 200,000 clones, over 75% seen once. Sample: PBMCs. These receptors were taken from a man aged 60-69 years in good health and CMV-seronegative. Both conserved end residues are part of each CDR3. D genes are given only for firm matches. Where a row states a size, it is once, few, many or the class of an expanded clone; other rows omit it.

CDR3 protein | CDR3 DNA | J gene | clone size | D gene | V gene
CASSVDQTNYGYPF | TGTGCCAGCAGCGTAGACCAAACTAACTATGGCTACCCCTTC | TRBJ1-2 | NA | NA | TRBV9
CAWRDLDRAGNQPQHF | TGTGCCTGGAGAGACCTAGACAGGGCAGGCAATCAGCCCCAGCATTTT | TRBJ1-5 | NA | TRBD1 | TRBV30
CASPTGPSGSNEQFF | TGTGCCAGCCCCACCGGGCCTAGCGGGAGCAATGAGCAGTTCTTC | TRBJ2-1 | NA | TRBD2 | TRBV9
CASSYPPSGQIRNTIYF | TGTGCCAGCAGTTACCCACCCTCAGGACAGATAAGAAACACCATATATTTT | TRBJ1-3 | NA | NA | TRBV28
CASSVAAGSYEQYF | TGTGCCAGCAGCGTAGCGGCAGGGTCATACGAGCAGTACTTC | TRBJ2-7 | NA | NA | TRBV9
CASSLNSGTYEQYF | TGTGCCAGCAGCTTAAACTCGGGGACCTACGAGCAGTACTTC | TRBJ2-7 | few | NA | TRBV11-3
CASSFGSNTGELFF | TGCGCCAGCAGCTTTGGCTCGAACACCGGGGAGCTGTTTTTT | TRBJ2-2 | once | NA | TRBV5-1
CASSPATGGNTLAKNIQYF | TGTGCCAGCAGCCCGGCGACAGGGGGCAATACTCTAGCCAAAAACATTCAGTACTTC | TRBJ2-4 | NA | TRBD1 | TRBV5-6
CASTPDGLNQPQHF | TGTGCCAGCACGCCAGATGGGCTAAATCAGCCCCAGCATTTT | TRBJ1-5 | NA | NA | TRBV2
CASSSGVYEQYF | TGTGCCAGCAGCTCGGGAGTGTACGAGCAGTACTTC | TRBJ2-7 | NA | NA | TRBV28
CASSFSSGAFF | TGTGCCAGCAGCTTTTCGTCGGGAGCTTTCTTT | TRBJ1-1 | NA | NA | TRBV11-2
CASSLDSQETQYF | TGTGCCAGCAGCTTGGACAGCCAAGAGACCCAGTACTTC | TRBJ2-5 | NA | NA | TRBV5-6
CASSPTGGNQPQHF | TGTGCCAGCAGCCCAACAGGGGGCAATCAGCCCCAGCATTTT | TRBJ1-5 | few | TRBD1 | TRBV7-8
CASRPGQSSYEQYF | TGTGCCAGCAGGCCGGGACAGAGCTCCTACGAGCAGTACTTC | TRBJ2-7 | NA | TRBD1 | TRBV6-5
CSAPTGGEQFF | TGCAGTGCCCCGACGGGGGGTGAGCAGTTCTTC | TRBJ2-1 | NA | TRBD2 | TRBV20-1
CASSRYRGGDEQYF | TGTGCCAGCAGTAGATACAGGGGTGGGGACGAGCAGTACTTC | TRBJ2-7 | few | TRBD1 | TRBV6-1
CASSKAGLAETQYF | TGTGCCAGCAGCAAGGCCGGACTAGCGGAGACCCAGTACTTC | TRBJ2-5 | NA | TRBD2 | TRBV5-4
CASSNTGRGFQPQHF | TGTGCCAGTAGTAATACAGGGAGAGGTTTTCAGCCCCAGCATTTT | TRBJ1-5 | NA | NA | TRBV19
CASSGTGGQPQNF | TGTGCCAGCAGTGGCACAGGGGGTCAGCCCCAGAATTTT | TRBJ1-5 | NA | TRBD1 | TRBV2
CASSAGLAETYEQYF | TGTGCCAGCAGCGCCGGACTAGCGGAGACCTACGAGCAGTACTTC | TRBJ2-7 | NA | TRBD2 | TRBV9
CAWSERRGETYEQYF | TGTGCCTGGAGTGAGCGTCGCGGGGAGACCTACGAGCAGTACTTC | TRBJ2-7 | NA | NA | TRBV30
CAIRGGANTGELFF | TGTGCCATCAGGGGGGGGGCGAACACCGGGGAGCTGTTTTTT | TRBJ2-2 | NA | TRBD2 | TRBV10-3
CASSQGTSGHNEQFF | TGTGCCAGCTCCCAAGGGACTAGCGGACACAATGAGCAGTTCTTC | TRBJ2-1 | NA | TRBD2 | TRBV18
CASSTLGQALGGEQFF | TGTGCCAGCAGCACTCTTGGACAGGCCCTAGGGGGTGAGCAGTTCTTC | TRBJ2-1 | NA | TRBD1 | TRBV9
CASSQEATGIGNTIYF | TGCGCCAGCAGCCAAGAGGCGACAGGGATTGGAAACACCATATATTTT | TRBJ1-3 | NA | TRBD1 | TRBV4-1
CASSAHLGLAGGGDIQYF | TGTGCCAGCAGCGCCCACCTCGGACTAGCGGGAGGTGGAGACATTCAGTACTTC | TRBJ2-4 | once | TRBD2 | TRBV9
CASTLSPGPSNEQYF | TGTGCCAGCACCCTGTCTCCAGGGCCGTCTAACGAGCAGTACTTC | TRBJ2-7 | NA | NA | TRBV2